Listed below are T cell receptor beta chains from one sample, sequenced in a study of T cells expressing NK-cell markers. TCRdb reprocessed the 5' RACE reads and reports one entry per CDR3 protein, with no DNA. This sample's clone table lists hundreds of thousands of distinct CDR3 sequences. Sequenced material: blood T cells: a sorted CD56 or NKG2C T cell subset, CD4+ or CD8+ T cells, or bulk PBMC T cells (not recorded which). The receptors were sampled from a man aged 18-69 years in good health. CDR3s include the opening cysteine and the closing phenylalanine or tryptophan. Fields, in order: J gene, V gene, CDR3 protein.

j_gene: TRBJ1-5
v_gene: TRBV28
CDR3aa: CASRSLTVGQPQHF

j_gene: TRBJ2-5
v_gene: TRBV6-2/TRBV6-3
CDR3aa: CASSRDRGYETQYF

j_gene: TRBJ1-2
v_gene: TRBV21-1
CDR3aa: CASSRPRDRGGYTF

j_gene: TRBJ1-2
v_gene: TRBV20-1
CDR3aa: CSASEPDSPFYGYTF

j_gene: TRBJ2-1
v_gene: TRBV20-1
CDR3aa: CSATRTSGVGNEQFF

j_gene: TRBJ2-3
v_gene: TRBV11-2
CDR3aa: CASSLRVGRNRRADTQYF

j_gene: TRBJ2-7
v_gene: TRBV28
CDR3aa: CASSFRWQGAHEQYF

j_gene: TRBJ2-5
v_gene: TRBV6-1
CDR3aa: CASSRPYQETQYF

j_gene: TRBJ1-2
v_gene: TRBV5-1
CDR3aa: CASTNTPRPGMDGYTF

j_gene: TRBJ2-1
v_gene: TRBV2
CDR3aa: CASSPSGSTQDEQFF

j_gene: TRBJ2-5
v_gene: TRBV2
CDR3aa: CASSVDHAETQYF

j_gene: TRBJ2-1
v_gene: TRBV20-1
CDR3aa: CSAGGRTRRYNEQFF

j_gene: TRBJ2-1
v_gene: TRBV20-1
CDR3aa: CSAREGGGYSYNEQFF

j_gene: TRBJ1-3
v_gene: TRBV12-3/TRBV12-4
CDR3aa: CASSYTGVKGNTIYF

j_gene: TRBJ2-1
v_gene: TRBV6-5
CDR3aa: CASSYPFSGGPKVNEQFF

j_gene: TRBJ1-4
v_gene: TRBV18
CDR3aa: CASSLGTDYEKLFF

j_gene: TRBJ2-7
v_gene: TRBV7-2
CDR3aa: CASSLAWRGTPYEQYF